This T cell receptor beta chain was profiled in a study of blood T cell repertoires in COVID-19 (dated by TCRdb to about 2020). General notes on the study: Collaborator samples came from the United States, Italy and Spain and covered acute and convalescent phases of COVID-19. The prospective study material was composed of cDNA or gDNA derived from T cells, B-cell-depleted T cells, or PBMCs. Deeply sampled blood TCRbeta repertoires from subjects exposed to, actively infected with, or recovered from COVID-19 were included in the dataset. The repertoires were released in a freely available public database intended as a resource for research on the immune response to SARS-CoV-2. The samples were drawn from two sources: the first 160 participants of the ongoing ImmuneRACE study, and 1,200 or so subjects contributed by 6 global collaborators. Sample metadata almost always included a de-identified subject ID, COVID-19 status, age in years and sex. Where available, HLA class I and class II types were taken from metadata supplied by the sample provider and were not determined by assay-based typing.

The immunoSEQ Assay, a bias-controlled multiplex PCR, was used to amplify TCRbeta CDR3 regions from genomic DNA. The paper's processing steps were these. Nucleated cell counts per sample were estimated from amplification of reference gene primers within the assay. Sequence reads were collapsed and filtered to measure the absolute abundance of every unique TCRbeta CDR3 rearrangement. For each sample, productive Simpson clonality was calculated as the square root of Simpson's diversity index over productive rearrangements. The table was pulled from immuneACCESS by TCRdb, which kept in-frame rearrangements only. Such tables lose some clones; where checked, under half of the loss comes from unresolved V genes, and the rest has no known cause. V and J calls and clone size are those listed in that table; D and trimming were worked out from the DNA. For this sample there are just over 250,000 clones; about 86% appear just once. Of the sample, 3.5% to 5% falls within the top ten clones.

V loses 4 bases at its end and J loses 2 bases; junction bases beyond the gene matches: 4. According to the germline V gene, CDR1 reads SGHDN and CDR2 reads FVKESK. There are 15 amino acids in the CDR3, from cysteine to phenylalanine inclusive. Just the 45-base CDR3 DNA is kept, in frame starting at base 1. Overall study results and their limits: Clinical and demographic metadata were provided uncurated, with the amount varying by source and participant.

In the prospective study, participants were roughly 18 to 89 years old, resided in about two dozen geographic areas of the United States, and were enrolled through a virtual design. In the prospective study, participants were assigned to cohorts based on the clinical history participants reported in a screening survey and a study questionnaire. In the prospective study, whole blood, serum and a nasopharyngeal or oropharyngeal swab were collected from each participant by mobile phlebotomists. Over a roughly two-month period, participants in the prospective study had the option of providing additional blood draws and questionnaires. Before DNA extraction, blood samples from the prospective study were shipped at room temperature or frozen. Worth noting for this clone: Its target antigen remains unknown. The sample holds no much larger clone one base away, and base qualities are not on file.

The chain joins TRBV14 to TRBJ2-2, with TRBD1 identical over 7 junction bases. Input material: PBMCs or T cells enriched from blood (not recorded which). The TCR comes from a man under 40 with acute COVID-19. The base sequence is TGTGCCAGCAGCCGACACAGGGGAAACACCGGGGAGCTGTTTTTT. Its coded protein is CASSRHRGNTGELFF.